These 4 T cell receptor beta chains came from one sample sequenced in a study of PD-1 blockade in classical Hodgkin lymphoma. Produced via immunoSEQ multiplex PCR; TCRdb's table is partial and in-frame only. The sample shows about 47,000 clones, approximately 91% of them seen only once. The time point was: newly diagnosed, previously untreated cHL patient sample. The material sequenced was peripheral blood mononuclear cells (PBMCs). The origin of the receptors is a human donor with classical Hodgkin lymphoma.

The V gene is TRBV5-1, the J gene TRBJ2-1, with 10 positions matching TRBD2. The CDR3 has 17 amino acids. Germline values: CDR1 SGHRS, CDR2 YFSETQ. With 0 bases clipped from V and 3 bases from J, the junction kept 6 bases outside the gene matches. This chain's CDR3 is CASSLASSGSLYNEQFF. In DNA, the CDR3 is TGCGCCAGCAGCTTGGCGTCTAGCGGGAGCCTCTACAATGAGCAGTTCTTC. Drawing the rest from reference TRBV5-1 and TRBJ2-1, the complete variable domain is KAGVTQTPRYLIKTRGQQVTLSCSPISGHRSVSWYQQTPGQGLQFLFEYFSETQRNKGNFPGRFSGRQFSNSRSEMNVSTLELGDSALYLCASSLASSGSLYNEQFFGPGTRLTVL.

As DNA, the CDR3 is TGTGCCTGTGGGGTGTACAATGAGCAGTTCTTC. Its translation: CACGVYNEQFF. The chain uses TRBV19 and TRBJ2-1; D uncertain. This CDR3 has 11 amino acids. V was shortened by 11 bases and J by 4 bases, with 9 bases between the two germline ends. CDR1 LNHDA and CDR2 SQIVND come from the germline V gene (reference sequence).

CDR3 DNA: TGCGCCAGCAGCTTGGAGGGGGCGAGGATCGATGAAGCTTTCTTT. Residues: CASSLEGARIDEAFF. The J gene is TRBJ1-1, the V gene TRBV5-1, with 7 bases identical to TRBD1. Germline values: CDR1 SGHRS, CDR2 YFSETQ. The length of the CDR3 is 15 residues. Unmatched junction bases numbered 9, after V lost 0 bases and J lost 7 bases.

CDR3 DNA sequence: TGTGCCATCAGAGGAGCCTCGAGCACCGGGGAGCTGTTTTTT. This gives the protein CAIRGASSTGELFF. This chain connects TRBV10-3 to TRBJ2-2; no clear D gene. Germline V gives CDR1 ENHRY, CDR2 SYGVKD. V lost 6 bases and J lost 4, with 12 bases in between. The CDR3 extends over 14 amino acids.